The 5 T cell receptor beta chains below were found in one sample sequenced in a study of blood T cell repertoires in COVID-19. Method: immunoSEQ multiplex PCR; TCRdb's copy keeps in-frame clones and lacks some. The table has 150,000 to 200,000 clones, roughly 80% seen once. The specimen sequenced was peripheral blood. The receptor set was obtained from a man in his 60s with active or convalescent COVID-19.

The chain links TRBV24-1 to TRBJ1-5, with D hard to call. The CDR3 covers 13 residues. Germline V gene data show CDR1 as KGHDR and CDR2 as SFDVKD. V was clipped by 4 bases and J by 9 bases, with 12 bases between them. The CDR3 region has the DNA TGTGCCACCAGTGAAATTCGGGGAGCGCCCCAGCATTTT. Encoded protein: CATSEIRGAPQHF.

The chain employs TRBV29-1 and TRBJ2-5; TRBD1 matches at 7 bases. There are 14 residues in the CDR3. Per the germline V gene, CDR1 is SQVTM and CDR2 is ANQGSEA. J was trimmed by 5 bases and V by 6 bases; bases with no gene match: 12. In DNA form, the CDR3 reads TGCAGCGTCCATCCGATCGGCAGGGGGGAGACCCAGTACTTC. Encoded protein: CSVHPIGRGETQYF.

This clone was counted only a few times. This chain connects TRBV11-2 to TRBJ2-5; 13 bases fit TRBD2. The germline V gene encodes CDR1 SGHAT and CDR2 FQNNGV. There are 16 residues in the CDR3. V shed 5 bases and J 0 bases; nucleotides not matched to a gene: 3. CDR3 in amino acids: CASSRLAGGYQETQYF. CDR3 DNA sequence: TGTGCCAGCAGCCGACTAGCGGGAGGTTACCAAGAGACCCAGTACTTC.

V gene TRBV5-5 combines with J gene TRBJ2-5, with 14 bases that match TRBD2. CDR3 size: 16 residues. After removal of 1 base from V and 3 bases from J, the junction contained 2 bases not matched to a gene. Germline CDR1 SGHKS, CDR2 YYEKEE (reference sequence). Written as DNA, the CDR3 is TGTGCCAGCAGCTTGAGGGGACTAGCGGGAGAAGAGACCCAGTACTTC. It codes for CASSLRGLAGEETQYF.

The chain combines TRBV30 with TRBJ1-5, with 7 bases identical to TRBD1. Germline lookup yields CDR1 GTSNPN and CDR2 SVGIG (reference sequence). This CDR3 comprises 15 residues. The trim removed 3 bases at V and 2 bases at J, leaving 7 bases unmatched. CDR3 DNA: TGTGCCTGGAGACAGGGGATCGATGGCAATCAGCCCCAGCATTTT. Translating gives CAWRQGIDGNQPQHF.